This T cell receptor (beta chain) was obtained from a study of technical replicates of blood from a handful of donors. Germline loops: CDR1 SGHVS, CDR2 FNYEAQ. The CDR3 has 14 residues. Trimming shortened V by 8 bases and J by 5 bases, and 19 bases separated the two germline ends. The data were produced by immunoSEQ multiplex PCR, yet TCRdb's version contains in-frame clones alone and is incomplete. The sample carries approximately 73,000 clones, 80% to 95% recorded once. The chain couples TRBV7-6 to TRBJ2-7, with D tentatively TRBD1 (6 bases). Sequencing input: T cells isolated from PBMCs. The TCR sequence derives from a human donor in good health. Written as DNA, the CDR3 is TGTGCCAGCCACCACATATACAGGGTCCACGAGCAGTACTTC. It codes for CASHHIYRVHEQYF.